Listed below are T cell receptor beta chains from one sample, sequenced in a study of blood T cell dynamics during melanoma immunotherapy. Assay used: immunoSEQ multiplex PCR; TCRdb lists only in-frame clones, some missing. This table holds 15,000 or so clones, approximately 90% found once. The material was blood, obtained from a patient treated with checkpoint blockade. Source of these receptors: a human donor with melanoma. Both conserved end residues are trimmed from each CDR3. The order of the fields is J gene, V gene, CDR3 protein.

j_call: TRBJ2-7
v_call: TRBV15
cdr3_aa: ATSIDPGTLGQY

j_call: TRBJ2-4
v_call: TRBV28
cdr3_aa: ASSLDDRNIQY

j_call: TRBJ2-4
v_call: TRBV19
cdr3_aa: ASTGTSGNIQY

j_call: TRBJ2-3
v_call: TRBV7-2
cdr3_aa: ASSSLPPLAGGTDTQY

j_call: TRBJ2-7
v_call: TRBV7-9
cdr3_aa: ASSLASPLYEQY

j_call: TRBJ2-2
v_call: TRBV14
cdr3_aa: ASSHVYGTESTGELF

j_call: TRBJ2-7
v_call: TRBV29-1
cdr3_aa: SVDGAGAEQY

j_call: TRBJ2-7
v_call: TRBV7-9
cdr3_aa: ASRLTGALSEQY

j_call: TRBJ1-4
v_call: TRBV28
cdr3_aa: ASSTRGSSNEKLF

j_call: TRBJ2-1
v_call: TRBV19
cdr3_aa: ASRASTGGPYNEQF

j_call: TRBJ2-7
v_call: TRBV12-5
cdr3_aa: ASGSGLAEFRKPYEQY

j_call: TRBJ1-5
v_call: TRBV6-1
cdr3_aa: ASRGPTGNQPQH

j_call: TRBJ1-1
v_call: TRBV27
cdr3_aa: ASSPGVFWGNTEAF

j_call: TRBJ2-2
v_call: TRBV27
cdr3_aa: ASSFRRNTGELF

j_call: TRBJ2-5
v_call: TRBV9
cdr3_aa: ASSASQQGTQETQY

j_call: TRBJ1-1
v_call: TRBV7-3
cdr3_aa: ASRIGGNTEAF

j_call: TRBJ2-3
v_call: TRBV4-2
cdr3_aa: ASSQERFASGMTDTQY

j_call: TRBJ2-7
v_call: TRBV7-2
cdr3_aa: ASSPEGQGPEQY

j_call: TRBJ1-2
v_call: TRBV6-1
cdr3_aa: ASSPGPVNGYT

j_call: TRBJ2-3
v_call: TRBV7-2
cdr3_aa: ASSRGLALHTQY

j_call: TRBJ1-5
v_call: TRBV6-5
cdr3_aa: ASSGSGQPQH

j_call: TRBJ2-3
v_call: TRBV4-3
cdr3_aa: ASSQGILAGDGVTDTQY

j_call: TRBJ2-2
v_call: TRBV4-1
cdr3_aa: ASSTGTSGVTGELF